This TCR beta chain was profiled in a study of radiotherapy plus CTLA-4 blockade in lung cancer. This CDR3 region has 14 residues. Deletions cut 2 bases from V and 5 bases from J, with 11 bases between. Per the germline V gene, CDR1 is SGDLS and CDR2 is YYNGEE. TCRdb keeps only in-frame clones here, not all; method: immunoSEQ multiplex PCR. This table holds under 90,000 clones, 60% to 80% found once. Sequenced material: peripheral blood, taken from a patient treated with radiotherapy plus ipilimumab. This receptor was taken from a human donor with non-small cell lung cancer that progressed on radiotherapy plus ipilimumab. The rearrangement links TRBV9 to TRBJ2-1, with D maybe TRBD2 (5 bases). In DNA, the CDR3 is TGTGCCAGCAGCGTGGAGGTAGGCCACAATGAGCAGTTCTTC. This sequence encodes CASSVEVGHNEQFF.